The 3 T cell receptor beta chains below come from one sample, sequenced in a study of Ad26.COV2.S vaccination and SARS-CoV-2 variants. Treatment given: some 20 received Ad26.COV2.S at low or high dose, single or two shots; 5 received placebo; per-sample allocation not given. The samples were gathered on day 63 after the first injection of vaccine or placebo. Here immunoSEQ multiplex PCR was the method, and the copy in TCRdb shows in-frame clones only, minus some. This table has hundreds of thousands of clones, less than 90% appearing once. The sample was peripheral blood, taken in a trial of Ad26.COV2.S vaccine versus placebo. The receptors derive from a person aged 18 to 59 who received the Ad26.COV2.S COVID-19 vaccine or a placebo.

The V and J genes are TRBV7-9 and TRBJ1-6; no reliable D call. The CDR3 length is 14 residues. Per the germline V gene, CDR1 is SEHNR and CDR2 is FQNEAQ (reference sequence). V shed 5 bases and J shed 6 bases, with 11 bases lying between them. As DNA, the CDR3 is TGTGCCAGCAGCAAAGACGGAATTAATTCACCCCTCCACTTT. It yields the protein CASSKDGINSPLHF.

The chain joins TRBV19 to TRBJ2-1; tentatively, D is TRBD2 (5 bases). Looked up from germline, CDR1 is LNHDA and CDR2 is SQIVND (reference sequence). The length of the CDR3 is 15 residues. V lost 1 base and J lost 5, with 12 bases in between. CDR3 DNA: TGTGCCAGTAGTATAGGAGGGAGCTTGCACAATGAGCAGTTCTTC. Translating it yields CASSIGGSLHNEQFF.

The CDR3 DNA is TGTGCCAGCCAACGTACCTCTGGGGCCAACGTCCTGACTTTC. Its translation is CASQRTSGANVLTF. The chain has TRBV3-1 (or the pseudogene TRBV3-2) and TRBJ2-6; D uncertain. Trimming took 8 bases from V and 0 from J, leaving 8 bases between them. Germline CDR1 reads LGHDT; CDR2 reads YNNKEL (reference sequence). The length of the CDR3 is 14 residues.